The clone carrying this TCR beta chain was observed many times. The antigen is undetermined. Losses at the gene ends were 3 bases for V and 3 bases for J; bases not matched to a gene: 6. Germline V gene data show CDR1 as SGHTA and CDR2 as FQGNSA. CDR3 length: 16 amino acids. The source of the sample is a study of T cell repertoires in cytomegalovirus infection. Background on the study: From public TCR beta signatures came an indication of both CMV infection and matching HLA type.

Study results and caveats: Dominating the ex vivo response were TCR beta clonotypes that were CMV-specific and HLA-C-restricted. People with CMV and the relevant HLA were identified by cumulative public TCR beta family frequency.

TCRdb itself ran the reads through MiXCR, one entry per CDR3 protein. The sample yields 97,000 or so distinct CDR3 sequences, 15% to 20% seen once. What was sequenced was PBMCs. This sequence joins TRBV7-2 and TRBJ2-3; 10 nucleotides agree with TRBD2. This receptor was identified in a human donor in good health (CMV status not recorded). Some clones in this sample may be carry-over from other donors' samples. CDR3: CASSFVSGGRTDTQYF. The CDR3 coding sequence is TGTGCCAGCAGCTTTGTTAGCGGGGGGAGAACAGATACGCAGTATTTT.